This T cell receptor beta chain was recorded in a study of regulatory T cells in long-lasting Graves disease. Trimming shortened V by 0 bases and J by 0 bases, and 9 bases separated the two germline ends. Per the germline V gene, CDR1 is DFQATT and CDR2 is SNEGSKA (reference sequence). There are 15 residues in the CDR3. Noted time point: newly diagnosed GD, antithyroid drugs for less than 3 months. From PBMCs, RNA was extracted and then used to make the TCR library. With iRepertoire HTBI primers and Arm-PCR of CDR3 regions, TCR beta libraries were built. One entry per CDR3 protein results from TCRdb running MiXCR on the multiplex PCR reads. Here the sample spans roughly 560,000 distinct CDR3 sequences, around 12% being singletons. This clonotype occurred many times. The data also belong to a second study, concerning T cells in Graves' hyperthyroidism and ophthalmopathy.

The sequence was collected from a woman aged 25 to 39 with Graves disease. The sample here was peripheral blood mononuclear cells (PBMCs), taken at new diagnosis, from a patient treated with antithyroid drugs. The chain is built from TRBV20-1 and TRBJ1-5, with unresolved D. The CDR3 DNA is TGCAGTGCTAGAGATCCCAGTTTTAGCAATCAGCCCCAGCATTTT. Protein sequence: CSARDPSFSNQPQHF.